This T cell receptor (beta chain) was recovered during a study of blood T cell repertoires in COVID-19 (dated by TCRdb to about 2020). Context from the whole study: Samples covering the acute and convalescent phases of COVID-19 were provided by collaborators in the United States, Italy and Spain. Where available, HLA class I and class II types were taken from metadata supplied by the sample provider and were not determined by assay-based typing. The samples were drawn from two sources: the first 160 participants of the ongoing ImmuneRACE study, and 950 to 1,500 subjects contributed by 6 global collaborators. The prospective study material was composed of cDNA or gDNA derived from T cells, B-cell-depleted T cells, or PBMCs. Deeply sampled blood TCRbeta repertoires from subjects exposed to, actively infected with, or recovered from COVID-19 were included in the dataset. The repertoires were released in a freely available public database meant as a resource for research on the immune response to SARS-CoV-2. Nearly every sample came with metadata listing a de-identified subject ID, COVID-19 status, age in years and sex.

Remarks on this clone: This receptor's antigen is unknown. No much larger clone is present one base from it, and per-base qualities are unavailable. This specimen includes other DNA sequences encoding the same CDR3.

TCRbeta CDR3 regions were amplified from genomic DNA by means of the immunoSEQ Assay, a bias-controlled multiplex PCR. In the authors' own workflow: Within the assay, amplification of reference gene primers was used to estimate how many nucleated cells each sample contained. Sequence reads were collapsed and filtered to measure the absolute abundance of every unique TCRbeta CDR3 rearrangement. For each sample, productive Simpson clonality was calculated as the square root of Simpson's diversity index over productive rearrangements. TCRdb provides this immuneACCESS table in a form limited to in-frame rearrangements. Some clones are lacking; in checked studies, under half of them reflect an unresolved V gene, and why the rest are absent is not known. D and trimming were read from the DNA, whereas the V and J calls and clone size are those reported in that table. The sample table lists approximately 400,000 clones, 90% to 95% of them with a count of one. The ten most abundant clones make up more than 0.85% of the sample.

Participants in the prospective study were enrolled through a virtual design, were aged 18 to 89 years, and lived in roughly 26 United States geographic areas. In the prospective study, cohorts were assigned on the basis of participant-reported clinical history obtained from a screening survey and a study questionnaire. Exposed participants were defined as having been in contact with someone with a PCR-confirmed or clinician-diagnosed COVID-19 case within 2 weeks of study entry. Mobile phlebotomists in the prospective study collected whole blood, serum and a nasopharyngeal or oropharyngeal swab from every participant. Participants in the prospective study had the option to provide additional blood draws and questionnaires over an approximately 2-month period. Before DNA extraction, prospective study blood samples were shipped either frozen or at room temperature. From the germline V gene, CDR1 is SGHTA and CDR2 is FQGNSA. Inclusive of the bounding cysteine and phenylalanine, the CDR3 is 14 residues long. Of the read, only the CDR3 DNA is kept; its 42 bases are in frame from base 1. V loses 1 base at its end and J loses 1 base; junction bases beyond the gene matches: 0.

On the study overall, not on this receptor specifically: The quantity of clinical and demographic metadata differed by source and by participant and was supplied without curation.

The TCR was taken from a woman between 40 and 50 years old who had been exposed to COVID-19. Sequences were obtained from PBMCs or T cells enriched from blood (not recorded which). This receptor chain uses TRBV7-2 and TRBJ2-5, with 7 junctional bases fitting TRBD1. The DNA is as follows: TGTGCCAGCAGCTTAGACAGGGGCCAAGAGACCCAGTACTTC. Its translation reads: CASSLDRGQETQYF.